Listed below are T cell receptor beta chains from one sample, sequenced in a study of OX40 agonist ivuxolimab in advanced cancers. Generated by immunoSEQ multiplex PCR, the TCRdb table keeps only in-frame clones and is missing some. The table has roughly 63,000 clones, roughly nine tenths seen once. Sequences were derived from CD4+ or CD8+ T cells sorted from blood, sampled in a trial of the OX40 agonist ivuxolimab. The receptors stem from an adult with an advanced solid tumor such as melanoma, head and neck, liver or kidney cancer. The CDR3 runs from the conserved cysteine through the conserved F or W. Clone sizes are given selectively: once, few, many, or a class where the clone is expanded.

TRBV6-6	TRBJ2-1	.	CASGGTGPYNEQFF
TRBV19	TRBJ1-5	.	CASSGTDFPQPQHF
TRBV2	TRBJ1-1	.	CASSSSLGPNTEAFF
TRBV6-5	TRBJ2-7	.	CASSRWAGEQYF
TRBV7-9	TRBJ1-1	few	CASSLDSEAFF
TRBV7-9	TRBJ1-1	.	CASSFRGAMNTEAFF
TRBV2	TRBJ1-6	.	CASKDSSLGNSPLHF
TRBV6-5	TRBJ2-2	.	CASSYGGGQAGELFF
TRBV5-4	TRBJ2-2	.	CASSLVTSGRTGELFF
TRBV27	TRBJ2-3	.	CASKGAVSTDTQYF
TRBV21-1	TRBJ2-3	.	CASSKTTSGSADTQYF
TRBV7-9	TRBJ2-5	once	CASSSGASRETQYF
TRBV4-1	TRBJ2-7	.	CASRAGNSYEQYF
TRBV7-9	TRBJ2-3	.	CASSASLVVDTQYF
TRBV7-9	TRBJ2-3	.	CASSDPGLGADTQYF
TRBV6-1	TRBJ1-2	.	CASSDGTGYTPNYGYTF
TRBV9	TRBJ2-1	.	CASSPTSGRGYNEQFF
TRBV28	TRBJ2-1	.	CASSLLAYNEQFF
TRBV9	TRBJ1-1	.	CASSPRTGKDTEAFF
TRBV9	TRBJ2-2	.	CASSVDTGELFF
TRBV2	TRBJ2-5	.	CASSDRAKAETQYF
TRBV11-2	TRBJ2-1	.	CASSSVLTGGNEQFF
TRBV28	TRBJ2-1	.	CASSGTSGRAVQFF
TRBV9	TRBJ2-2	.	CASSPSGNTGELFF
TRBV14	TRBJ2-3	.	CASSPPSHESTDTQYF
TRBV4-2	TRBJ1-6	once	CASSQEPVDRHSPLHF
TRBV27	TRBJ2-7	.	CASSPFFVGTSGRPYEQYF
TRBV7-9	TRBJ1-1	.	CASSLVRVMNTEAFF
TRBV28	TRBJ1-1	.	CASSGPAEAFF
TRBV9	TRBJ1-4	few	CASSFGGGNEKLFF
TRBV27	TRBJ2-7	.	CASSLNPQTYEQYF
TRBV21-1	TRBJ2-1	once	CASSKFCRDEENNEQFF
TRBV7-8	TRBJ2-3	.	CASTLPGDTQYF
TRBV4-1	TRBJ2-7	.	CASSQDQGLAGSYEQYF
TRBV19	TRBJ2-1	.	CASGPNNEQFF
TRBV30	TRBJ1-5	few	CAWSVQGNQPQHF
TRBV27	TRBJ2-1	.	CASSLVGALSYNEQFF
TRBV25-1	TRBJ1-4	.	CASSYGRSLNEKLFF
TRBV7-6	TRBJ1-3	.	CASSLAGTGGGNTIYF
TRBV7-9	TRBJ1-5	.	CASSADGTDSNQPQHF
TRBV4-1	TRBJ1-2	.	CASSQSGTAYGYTF
TRBV9	TRBJ2-5	.	CASSASGSLEETQYF
TRBV12-5	TRBJ1-1	few	CASGLSAPGTEAFF
TRBV6-1	TRBJ1-1	.	CASSARTGEATEAFF
TRBV27	TRBJ1-2	.	CASRPLRDPYGYTF
TRBV28	TRBJ2-1	.	CASSCVRDISRSYNEQFF
TRBV9	TRBJ2-1	.	CASSVGTGGTYNEQFF
TRBV5-6	TRBJ1-5	.	CASSRDGNNQPQHF
TRBV15	TRBJ1-2	few	CATSRERGHGYTF